One sample yielded the 22 T cell receptor beta chains listed below, sequenced in a study of shared clonotypes between healthy human individuals. CD45RO-negative CD8 cells positively selected for CCR7 made up the naive population, which excluded terminally differentiated effector memory CD45RA+ cells. The protocol was immunoSEQ multiplex PCR, while the TCRdb copy is restricted to in-frame clones and leaves out a portion. The data contain around 650,000 clones, 95% to 97% of them seen just once; the ten biggest clones take up 0.11%. Sequenced: naive CD8+ T cells sorted from blood. The receptors come from a woman aged 25 to 39 in good health.

This chain connects TRBV28 to TRBJ1-4; D is unclear. Germline loops: CDR1 MDHEN, CDR2 SYDVKM. This CDR3 is 15 amino acids long. V shed 4 bases and J shed 8 bases, with 17 bases lying between them. The CDR3 DNA reads as TGTGCCAGCAGTTCTCGAGGCACGGGTTTCGAAAAACTGTTTTTT. The encoded protein is CASSSRGTGFEKLFF.

The chain recombines TRBV6-5 with TRBJ2-7, with D perhaps being TRBD1 or TRBD2 (5 bases each). Trimming stripped 4 bases from V and 0 bases from J, with 7 bases between. Germline assignment: CDR1 MNHEY and CDR2 SVGAGI. The CDR3 length is 13 residues. The CDR3 sequence: CASSSGASYEQYF. The CDR3 DNA sequence: TGTGCCAGCAGTTCCGGGGCCTCCTACGAGCAGTACTTC.

This chain joins TRBV29-1 and TRBJ2-7; D gene ambiguous. Germline V CDR1 and CDR2: SQVTM, ANQGSEA. V was cut by 1 base and J by 3 bases, with 10 bases left in between. There are 13 residues in the CDR3. CDR3 coding DNA: TGCAGCGTTGAAGGCCCGGAAAGCTACGAGCAGTACTTC. It codes for CSVEGPESYEQYF.

This chain uses TRBV28 with TRBJ2-1; a possible D gene is TRBD1 (8 bases). Germline CDR1 and CDR2: MDHEN and SYDVKM. V was shortened by 7 bases and J by 7 bases, with 20 bases between the two germline ends. This CDR3 has 15 residues. CDR3 sequence (DNA): TGTGCCAGCACCCTTGGACAGGGACTACAAAATGAGCAGTTCTTC. This sequence encodes CASTLGQGLQNEQFF.

V and J are TRBV13 and TRBJ2-7, with 11 nucleotides matching TRBD2. This CDR3 region has 15 residues. Germline CDR1 reads PRHDT; CDR2 reads FYEKMQ (reference sequence). The ends lost 4 bases at V and 2 bases at J; junction bases unmatched: 4. This CDR3 reads CASSSGTSGTYEQYF. The CDR3 DNA reads TGTGCCAGCAGCTCCGGGACTAGCGGAACCTACGAGCAGTACTTC.

V is TRBV10-3 and J is TRBJ2-7; 7 nucleotides align to TRBD2. The ends lost 3 bases at V and 0 bases at J; junction bases unmatched: 8. This CDR3 has 16 residues. Germline assignment: CDR1 ENHRY and CDR2 SYGVKD. This CDR3 is CAISESHGRSSYEQYF. The CDR3 bases are TGTGCCATCAGTGAAAGTCACGGGAGGAGCTCCTACGAGCAGTACTTC.

The chain employs TRBV28 and TRBJ2-3; D remains unclear. The V gene lost 5 bases and the J gene lost 2 bases, with 14 bases spanning the gap. The CDR3 loop spans 15 amino acids. Germline CDR1 is MDHEN and CDR2 is SYDVKM. The CDR3 protein is CASSPEPVVTDTQYF. CDR3 nucleotide sequence: TGTGCCAGCAGTCCGGAACCTGTGGTCACAGATACGCAGTATTTT.

The chain is built from TRBV5-4 and TRBJ1-1, with D hard to call. This CDR3 region has 15 residues. V lost 4 bases and J lost 5, with 18 bases in between. The germline CDR1 and CDR2 sequences are SGHNT and YYREEE (reference sequence). This CDR3 is CASSPSRFLTTEAFF. CDR3 nucleotide sequence: TGTGCCAGCAGCCCTTCCAGGTTTTTGACGACTGAAGCTTTCTTT.

J is TRBJ2-7 and V is TRBV30; D perhaps matches TRBD1 (5 bases). Germline V gene data show CDR1 as GTSNPN and CDR2 as SVGIG (reference sequence). This CDR3 comprises 13 residues. Trimming took 4 bases from V and 0 from J, leaving 10 bases between them. In nucleotides, the CDR3 is TGTGCCTGGAACACAGGCAGCTCCTACGAGCAGTACTTC. This codes for CAWNTGSSYEQYF.

V usage is TRBV13 and J usage is TRBJ2-1, with TRBD2 identical over 11 bases. V was pared by 5 bases and J by 6 bases, with 9 bases of the junction left unmatched. There are 16 residues in the CDR3. Germline assignment: CDR1 PRHDT and CDR2 FYEKMQ (reference sequence). The CDR3 loop is CASSGLAGGPSNEQFF. The CDR3 bases are TGTGCCAGCAGCGGATTAGCGGGAGGGCCATCCAATGAGCAGTTCTTC.

The rearrangement joins TRBV13 to TRBJ1-1, with TRBD1 identical over 8 bases. J lost 1 base, V lost 4 bases, and 2 bases had no gene match. From germline, CDR1 is PRHDT and CDR2 FYEKMQ (reference sequence). The CDR3 sequence is 14 residues long. The chain's CDR3 is CASSSDRGNTEAFF. The DNA of the CDR3 is TGTGCCAGCAGCTCAGACAGGGGGAACACTGAAGCTTTCTTT.

This sequence joins TRBV9 and TRBJ2-5, with D perhaps matching TRBD2 (5 bases). The J call may be incorrect, as the DNA end agrees better with TRBJ2-7. The CDR3 loop spans 12 amino acids. Germline CDR1 reads SGDLS; CDR2 reads YYNGEE. The CDR3 loop reads CASSATNNEQYF. DNA of the CDR3: TGTGCCAGCAGCGCGACTAACAACGAGCAGTACTTC.

The V gene is TRBV5-8, the J gene TRBJ2-2; possible D gene TRBD1, 5 bases. The CDR3 sequence is 13 residues long. Germline V CDR1 and CDR2: SGHTS, YDEGEE. Trimming stripped 5 bases from V and 6 bases from J, with 11 bases between. CDR3 amino acids: CASSLQGAGELFF. The CDR3 DNA follows: TGTGCCAGCAGTCTTCAGGGTGCCGGGGAGCTGTTTTTT.

The chain combines TRBV5-6 with TRBJ2-7; weak D call: TRBD1 (6 bases). Per germline, CDR1 SGHDT and CDR2 YYEEEE. This CDR3 has 15 residues. With 5 bases removed from V and 4 bases from J, the gap between germline ends came to 19 bases. The DNA for the CDR3 is TGTGCCAGCAGTTGGGATGGGGTGGGGGCATACGAGCAGTACTTC. This gives the protein CASSWDGVGAYEQYF.

J is TRBJ2-7 and V is TRBV2; D gene uncertain. CDR3 length equals 11 residues. With 2 bases removed from V and 5 bases from J, the gap between germline ends came to 4 bases. The germline V gene has CDR1 SNHLY and CDR2 FYNNEI. The CDR3 DNA reads as TGTGCCAGCAGTGAATACCACGAGCAGTACTTC. This sequence encodes CASSEYHEQYF.

The chain couples TRBV4-1 to TRBJ2-1, with D uncertain. Trimming removed 1 base from V and 7 bases from J, with 8 bases in between. CDR1 is MGHRA and CDR2 is YSYEKL in the germline V gene. CDR3 length: 13 residues. The CDR3 sequence is CASSQATINEQFF. The CDR3 coding sequence is TGCGCCAGCAGCCAAGCCACCATTAATGAGCAGTTCTTC.

This rearrangement joins TRBV14 to TRBJ2-1; 7 nucleotides agree with TRBD2. The CDR3 runs 13 residues. The ends lost 1 base at V and 11 bases at J; junction bases unmatched: 5. Germline loops: CDR1 SGHDN, CDR2 FVKESK. The CDR3 DNA sequence: TGTGCCAGCAGCCAAGGGGCTAGCGGACAGCAGTTCTTC. This gives the protein CASSQGASGQQFF.

The chain links TRBV29-1 to TRBJ2-7; D not resolved. Germline V gene data show CDR1 as SQVTM and CDR2 as ANQGSEA. The CDR3 extends over 13 amino acids. Trimming removed 0 bases from V and 3 bases from J, with 9 bases in between. The CDR3 sequence: CSVEDSILYEQYF. The DNA for the CDR3 is TGCAGCGTTGAAGATTCCATTCTCTACGAGCAGTACTTC.

The rearrangement joins TRBV27 to TRBJ2-7; TRBD1 agrees at 9 bases. CDR3 length: 16 residues. Germline lookup yields CDR1 MNHEY and CDR2 SMNVEV (reference sequence). Trimming removed 4 bases from V and 5 bases from J; junction bases left unmatched: 12. CDR3 region: CASSYLGRTGVHEQYF. CDR3 DNA sequence: TGTGCCAGCAGTTACCTAGGTCGGACAGGGGTTCACGAGCAGTACTTC.

This chain connects TRBV28 to TRBJ1-5, with D unclear. The germline V and J ends were trimmed by 2 bases and 2 bases, with 13 bases remaining between them. The CDR3 runs 16 residues. Germline loops: CDR1 MDHEN, CDR2 SYDVKM. The CDR3 loop reads CASSLNPPVGNQPQHF. CDR3 in DNA: TGTGCCAGCAGTTTAAACCCCCCGGTCGGCAATCAGCCCCAGCATTTT.

The rearrangement links TRBV9 to TRBJ1-2; 7 bases map to TRBD1. The CDR3 consists of 14 residues. J lost 3 bases, V lost 0 bases, and 2 bases had no gene match. From germline, CDR1 is SGDLS and CDR2 YYNGEE. Here the CDR3 reads CASSVDRGHYGYTF. In DNA form, the CDR3 reads TGTGCCAGCAGCGTAGACAGGGGCCACTATGGCTACACCTTC.

The chain uses TRBV27 and TRBJ2-7; 7 bases are a match to TRBD1. The junction had 11 bases not matched to a gene; V was cut back by 3 bases and J by 0 bases. The CDR3 totals 17 residues. Germline loops: CDR1 MNHEY, CDR2 SMNVEV (reference sequence). The CDR3 nucleotides are TGTGCCAGCAGTTTCGATGCGACAGGGCCCAGCTCCTACGAGCAGTACTTC. Translated: CASSFDATGPSSYEQYF.